The clone carrying this TCR beta chain has just a few counts. The antigen is undetermined. The data originate from a study of blood T cells in healthy people across ages. General study findings and limits: It was held that the diversity estimates obtained from one million T cells were underestimates. No one knew whether donors had CMV, which possibly confounded expanded clonotype changes.

Combining a sample-barcoded 5' primer with a J-beta primer mix, a second PCR ran for roughly 7 to 11 cycles. All samples yielded 3 million or more CDR3-containing paired-end reads. TCRdb processed the 5' RACE reads anew with MiXCR; each CDR3 protein has one entry. The table shows around 1,100,000 distinct CDR3 sequences, with around two fifths occurring only once. V lost 5 bases, J lost 1 base, and 8 bases lay in between. Germline V gives CDR1 PRHDT, CDR2 FYEKMQ (reference sequence). CDR3 size: 13 residues. Donors each provided roughly 11 milliliters of peripheral blood. The material sequenced was blood. The TCR originated in a young man in good health. The chain links TRBV13 to TRBJ2-5; no clear D gene. The CDR3 coding sequence is TGTGCCAGCAGCCGCATCGCCCAAGAGACCCAGTACTTC. Translation gives CASSRIAQETQYF.